The rows below give T cell receptor beta chains drawn from one sample of a study of CD8 T cells in ankylosing spondylitis. TCRdb used MiXCR to reprocess the 5' RACE reads, holding one entry per CDR3 protein. The sample lists 150,000 to 200,000 distinct CDR3 sequences, 18% occurring once. The material sequenced was blood, either unsorted or a sorted T cell fraction (not recorded which). The receptors here all came from a male donor aged 10 to 30 with ankylosing spondylitis or in good health (not recorded which). Each CDR3 is given with its conserved first and last residue. D genes are given only for firm matches. Some rows have no size entry. The others give once, few or many, or a class for an expanded clone.

>TRBV27|13|.|TRBJ2-3|many
TGTGCCAGCAGTTTCACCCGGACAGATACGCAGTATTTT
CASSFTRTDTQYF
>TRBV30|15|TRBD2|TRBJ2-3|many
TGTGCCTGGAGCGGACTAGCGGAAATCACAGATACGCAGTATTTT
CAWSGLAEITDTQYF
>TRBV29-1|14|.|TRBJ2-2|many
TGCAGCGTTGAAAGATCGGGGACAACTGGGGAGCTGTTTTTT
CSVERSGTTGELFF
>TRBV12-3/TRBV12-4|14|TRBD2|TRBJ2-3|many
TGTGCCAGCAGTTTCGGCGGGAGGACAGATACGCAGTATTTT
CASSFGGRTDTQYF
>TRBV27|17|TRBD1|TRBJ2-2|many
TGTGCCAGCAGTTATTCTATGCGGACAGGGGGCTTCGGGGAGCTGTTTTTT
CASSYSMRTGGFGELFF
>TRBV10-3|16|.|TRBJ2-3|.
TGTGCCATCAGGCGAGGGACGGGCGTAAGCACAGATACGCAGTATTTT
CAIRRGTGVSTDTQYF
>TRBV10-3|14|TRBD1|TRBJ1-2|many
TGTGCCATCGGACAGGGACATGGTGACTATGGCTACACCTTC
CAIGQGHGDYGYTF
>TRBV15|16|TRBD2|TRBJ2-1|many
TGTGCCACCAGCGAACGGACTAGCGGTAATTACAATGAGCAGTTCTTC
CATSERTSGNYNEQFF
>TRBV27|16|TRBD1|TRBJ2-7|many
TGTGCCAGCAGTTCGCCCCGGACAGGGAGAACCTACGAGCAGTACTTC
CASSSPRTGRTYEQYF
>TRBV12-3/TRBV12-4|14|.|TRBJ2-7|many
TGTGCCAGCAGTTCACGGGACGCCTCCTACGAGCAGTACTTC
CASSSRDASYEQYF
>TRBV27|15|.|TRBJ1-1|once
TGTGCCAGCAGCGGGCCCCCGGGGGTGGGCACTGAAGCTTTCTTT
CASSGPPGVGTEAFF
>TRBV6-1|14|TRBD1|TRBJ1-1|.
TGTGCCAGCAGCCCTCGGACAGGGGAACCCGGGGCTTTCTTT
CASSPRTGEPGAFF
>TRBV18|15|.|TRBJ2-1|.
TGTGCCAGCTCACCAAGGTCTGGCTCCTACAATGAGCAGTTCTTC
CASSPRSGSYNEQFF
>TRBV10-3|13|.|TRBJ1-1|few
TGTGCCATCAATCCACGGTTGGGGACTGAAGCTTTCTTT
CAINPRLGTEAFF
>TRBV9|15|.|TRBJ2-1|many
TGTGCCAGCAGCGTAGGACGGGGGACCTACAATGAGCAGTTCTTC
CASSVGRGTYNEQFF
>TRBV12-3/TRBV12-4|13|.|TRBJ2-5|.
TGTGCCAGCAGTTCCCTGGCGGAAGAGACCCAGTACTTC
CASSSLAEETQYF
>TRBV29-1|12|.|TRBJ1-4|once
TGCAGCGTTGACGGTATCGACGAAAAACTGTTTTTT
CSVDGIDEKLFF
>TRBV21-1|16|.|TRBJ2-2|.
TGTGCCAGCAGCAAGTTTGGTTCAGTGAACACCGGGGAGCTGTTTTTT
CASSKFGSVNTGELFF
>TRBV29-1|14|.|TRBJ1-1|.
TGCAGCGTCCACCCACGGCAGGCCGAGGTTGGGGCTTTCTTT
CSVHPRQAEVGAFF
>TRBV20-1|14|.|TRBJ2-7|many
TGCAGTGCTAGCTACAGGGTGGGCTCCTACGAGCAGTACTTC
CSASYRVGSYEQYF
>TRBV30|16|.|TRBJ1-3|.
TGTGCCTGGAGTGTGATGGCAGGGAACTCTGGAAACACCATATATTTT
CAWSVMAGNSGNTIYF
>TRBV6-4|14|TRBD1|TRBJ1-1|many
TGTGCCAGCAGTGAGAAGGGGGCTGAAACTGAAGCTTTCTTT
CASSEKGAETEAFF
>TRBV5-1|14|.|TRBJ2-1|many
TGCGCCAGCAGCTTGGATCCCCCTTACAATGAGCAGTTCTTC
CASSLDPPYNEQFF
>TRBV14|22|TRBD1|TRBJ2-2|.
TGTGCCAGCAGCCAAAGACATGCCCGGGACAGGGGGCGAGGGACGAACACCGGGGAGCTGTTTTTT
CASSQRHARDRGRGTNTGELFF